This T cell receptor (beta chain) was identified in a study of blood T cell repertoires in COVID-19. Study information: Samples representing acute and convalescent COVID-19 were sourced from the United States, Italy and Spain. The analysed material was cDNA or gDNA that came from T cells, B-cell-depleted T cells, or PBMCs.

Authors' analysis steps: For nucleated cells, counts were estimated from reference gene primer amplification. Sequencing was performed with immunoSEQ multiplex PCR; in TCRdb, only in-frame clones are kept and a portion is missing. V and J calls plus clone size are reproduced from that table; the DNA served to infer D and trimming. The sample lists 150,000 or so clones; over 75% were seen once. Unmatched junction bases numbered 6, after V lost 4 bases and J lost 11 bases. Looked up from germline, CDR1 is MNHEY and CDR2 is SVGAGI. The CDR3 is 12 amino acids. The receptor was isolated from a human donor in a cohort sampled during active COVID-19. The V call is TRBV6-5, the J call TRBJ2-7, with 9 bases lining up with TRBD1. Sequencing was performed on peripheral blood. As DNA, the CDR3 is TGTGCCAGCAGTTTAGGGACAGGGACCAAGTACTTC. The encoded protein is CASSLGTGTKYF.